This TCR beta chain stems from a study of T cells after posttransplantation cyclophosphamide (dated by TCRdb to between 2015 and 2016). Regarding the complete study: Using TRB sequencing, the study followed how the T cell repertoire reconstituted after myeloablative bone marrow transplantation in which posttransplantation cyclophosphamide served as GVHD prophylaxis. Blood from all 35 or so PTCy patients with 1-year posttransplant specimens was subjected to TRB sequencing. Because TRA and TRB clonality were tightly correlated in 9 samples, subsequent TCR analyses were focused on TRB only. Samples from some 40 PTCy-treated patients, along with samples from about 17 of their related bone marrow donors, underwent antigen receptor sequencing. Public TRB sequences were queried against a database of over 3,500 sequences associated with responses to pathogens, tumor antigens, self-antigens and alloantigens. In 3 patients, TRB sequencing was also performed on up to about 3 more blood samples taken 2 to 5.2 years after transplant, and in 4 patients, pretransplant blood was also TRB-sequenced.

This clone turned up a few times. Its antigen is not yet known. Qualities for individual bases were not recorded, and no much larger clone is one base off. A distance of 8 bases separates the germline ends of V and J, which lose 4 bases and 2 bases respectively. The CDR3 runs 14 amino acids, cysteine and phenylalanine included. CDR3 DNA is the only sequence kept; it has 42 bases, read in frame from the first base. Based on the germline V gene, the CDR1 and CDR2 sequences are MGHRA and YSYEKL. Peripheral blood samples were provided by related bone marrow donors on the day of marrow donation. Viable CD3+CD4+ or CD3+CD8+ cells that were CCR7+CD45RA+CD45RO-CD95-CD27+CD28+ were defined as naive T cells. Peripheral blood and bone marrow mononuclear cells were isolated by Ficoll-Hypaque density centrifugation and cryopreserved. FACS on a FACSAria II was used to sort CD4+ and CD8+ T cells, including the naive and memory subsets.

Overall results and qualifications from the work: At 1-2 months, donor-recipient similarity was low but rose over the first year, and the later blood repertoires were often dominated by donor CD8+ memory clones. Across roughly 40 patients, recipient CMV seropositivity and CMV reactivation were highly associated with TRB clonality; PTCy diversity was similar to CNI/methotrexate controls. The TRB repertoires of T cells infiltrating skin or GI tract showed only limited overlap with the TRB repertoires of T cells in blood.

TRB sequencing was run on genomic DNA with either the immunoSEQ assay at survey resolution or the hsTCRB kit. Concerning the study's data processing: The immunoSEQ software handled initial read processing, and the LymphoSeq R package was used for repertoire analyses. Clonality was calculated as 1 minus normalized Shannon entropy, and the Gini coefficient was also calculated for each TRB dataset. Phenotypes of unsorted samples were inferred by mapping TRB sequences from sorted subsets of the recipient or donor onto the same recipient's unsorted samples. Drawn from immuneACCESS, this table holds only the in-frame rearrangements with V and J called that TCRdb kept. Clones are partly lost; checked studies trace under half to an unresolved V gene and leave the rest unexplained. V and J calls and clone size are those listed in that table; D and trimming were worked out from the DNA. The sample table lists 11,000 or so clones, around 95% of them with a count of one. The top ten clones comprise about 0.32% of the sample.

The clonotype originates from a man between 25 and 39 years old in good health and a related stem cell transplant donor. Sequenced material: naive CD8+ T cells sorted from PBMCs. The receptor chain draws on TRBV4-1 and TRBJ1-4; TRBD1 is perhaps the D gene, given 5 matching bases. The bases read TGCGCCAGCAGCCCTCGACAGACTAATGAAAAACTGTTTTTT. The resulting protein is CASSPRQTNEKLFF.